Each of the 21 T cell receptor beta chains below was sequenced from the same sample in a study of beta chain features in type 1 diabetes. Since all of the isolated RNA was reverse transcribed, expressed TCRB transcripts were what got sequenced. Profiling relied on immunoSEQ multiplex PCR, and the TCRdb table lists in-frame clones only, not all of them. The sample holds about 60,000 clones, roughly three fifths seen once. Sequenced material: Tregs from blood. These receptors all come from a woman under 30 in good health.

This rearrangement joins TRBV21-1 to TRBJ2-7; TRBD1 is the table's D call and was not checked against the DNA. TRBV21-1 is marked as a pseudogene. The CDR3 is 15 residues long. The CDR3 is CATYYRGLGSYEQYF. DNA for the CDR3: TGTGCCACCTACTACAGGGGTTTAGGCTCCTACGAGCAGTACTTC.

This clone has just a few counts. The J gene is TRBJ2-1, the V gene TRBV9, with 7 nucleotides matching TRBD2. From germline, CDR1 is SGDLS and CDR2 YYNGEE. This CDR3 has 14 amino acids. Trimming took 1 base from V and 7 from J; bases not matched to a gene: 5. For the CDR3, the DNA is TGTGCCAGCAGCGTATCTGGAGCGGGGAATGAGCAGTTCTTC. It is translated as CASSVSGAGNEQFF.

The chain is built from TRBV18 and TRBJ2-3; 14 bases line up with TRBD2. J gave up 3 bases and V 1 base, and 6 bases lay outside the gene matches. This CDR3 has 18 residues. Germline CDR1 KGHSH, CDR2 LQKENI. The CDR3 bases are TGTGCCAGCTCACCACGGGGACTAGCGGGAGTATCAACAGATACGCAGTATTTT. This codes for CASSPRGLAGVSTDTQYF.

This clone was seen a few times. CDR3 loop: CASRFLDRPTDTQYF. The CDR3 region has the DNA TGTGCCAGCAGATTCTTGGACAGACCCACAGATACGCAGTATTTT. This chain links TRBV27 with TRBJ2-3, with D maybe TRBD1 (6 bases). V lost 6 bases to trimming and J lost 2 bases, with 15 bases between them. Germline CDR1 MNHEY, CDR2 SMNVEV (reference sequence). The CDR3 covers 15 residues.

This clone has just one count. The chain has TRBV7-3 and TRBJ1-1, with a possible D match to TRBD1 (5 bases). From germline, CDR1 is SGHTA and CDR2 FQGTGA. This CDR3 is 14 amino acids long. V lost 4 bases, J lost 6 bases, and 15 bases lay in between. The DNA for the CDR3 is TGTGCCAGCAGCTCGGGGGGGTTGCGAGCTGAAGCTTTCTTT. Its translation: CASSSGGLRAEAFF.

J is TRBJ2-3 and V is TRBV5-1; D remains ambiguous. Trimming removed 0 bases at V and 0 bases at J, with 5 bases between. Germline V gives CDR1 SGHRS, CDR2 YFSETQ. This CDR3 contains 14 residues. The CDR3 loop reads CASSLGTSTDTQYF. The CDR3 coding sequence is TGCGCCAGCAGCTTGGGTACTAGCACAGATACGCAGTATTTT.

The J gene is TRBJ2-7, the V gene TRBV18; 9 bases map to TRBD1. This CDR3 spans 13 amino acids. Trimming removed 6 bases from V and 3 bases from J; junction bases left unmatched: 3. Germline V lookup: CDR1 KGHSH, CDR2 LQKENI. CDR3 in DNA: TGTGCCAGCTCGAGGACAGGGGACTACGAGCAGTACTTC. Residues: CASSRTGDYEQYF. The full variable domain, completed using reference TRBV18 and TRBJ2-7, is NAGVMQNPRHLVRRRGQEARLRCSPMKGHSHVYWYRQLPEEGLKFMVYLQKENIIDESGMPKERFSAEFPKEGPSILRIQQVVRGDSAAYFCASSRTGDYEQYFGPGTRLTVT.

The CDR3 is CASRPVDQETQYF. As DNA, the CDR3 is TGTGCCAGCAGACCAGTTGATCAAGAGACCCAGTACTTC. The rearrangement joins TRBV7-2 to TRBJ2-5; D uncertain. CDR3 length: 13 amino acids. Trimming took off 6 bases at V and 2 bases at J, with 10 bases between the two ends. Germline V lookup: CDR1 SGHTA, CDR2 FQGNSA.

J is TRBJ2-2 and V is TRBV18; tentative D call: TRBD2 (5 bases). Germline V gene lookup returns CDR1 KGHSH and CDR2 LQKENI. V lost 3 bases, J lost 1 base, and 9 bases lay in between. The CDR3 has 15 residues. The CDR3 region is CASSPGNRNTGELFF. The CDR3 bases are TGTGCCAGCTCACCCGGGAACAGGAACACCGGGGAGCTGTTTTTT.

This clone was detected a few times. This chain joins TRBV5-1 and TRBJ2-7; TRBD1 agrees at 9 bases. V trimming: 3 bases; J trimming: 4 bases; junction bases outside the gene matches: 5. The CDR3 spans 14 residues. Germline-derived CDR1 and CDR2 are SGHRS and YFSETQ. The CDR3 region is CASSSWTGEYEQYF. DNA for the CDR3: TGCGCCAGCAGCTCATGGACAGGGGAGTACGAGCAGTACTTC.

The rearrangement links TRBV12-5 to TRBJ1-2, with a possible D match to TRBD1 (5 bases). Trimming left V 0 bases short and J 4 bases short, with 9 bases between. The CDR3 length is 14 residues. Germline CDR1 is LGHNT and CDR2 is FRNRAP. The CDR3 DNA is TGTGCTAGTGGTTTGGTAGGGGCCGGCTATGGCTACACCTTC. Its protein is CASGLVGAGYGYTF.

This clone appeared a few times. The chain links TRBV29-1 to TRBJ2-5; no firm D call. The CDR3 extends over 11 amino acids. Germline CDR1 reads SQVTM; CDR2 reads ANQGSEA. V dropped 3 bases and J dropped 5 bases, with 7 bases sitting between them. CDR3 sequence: CSVDSVETQYF. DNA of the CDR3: TGCAGCGTTGATTCCGTGGAGACCCAGTACTTC.

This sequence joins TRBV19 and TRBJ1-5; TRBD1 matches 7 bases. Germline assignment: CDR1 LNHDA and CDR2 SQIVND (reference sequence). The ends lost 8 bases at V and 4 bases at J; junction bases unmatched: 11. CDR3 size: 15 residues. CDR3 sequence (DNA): TGTGCCAGTGCCCGGGTCCAGGGGGGTAATCAGCCCCAGCATTTT. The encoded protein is CASARVQGGNQPQHF.

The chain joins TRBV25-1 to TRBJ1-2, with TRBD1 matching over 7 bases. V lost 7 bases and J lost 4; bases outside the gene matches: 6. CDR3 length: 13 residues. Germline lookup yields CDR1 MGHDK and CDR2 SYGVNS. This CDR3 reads CASNRGWGYGYTF. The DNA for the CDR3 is TGTGCCAGCAACAGGGGTTGGGGCTATGGCTACACCTTC.

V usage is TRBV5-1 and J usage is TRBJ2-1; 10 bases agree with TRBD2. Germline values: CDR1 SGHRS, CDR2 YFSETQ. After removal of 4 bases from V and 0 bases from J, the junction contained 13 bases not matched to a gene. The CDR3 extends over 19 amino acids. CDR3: CASSRVSLAGVSSYNEQFF. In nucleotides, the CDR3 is TGCGCCAGCAGCCGGGTCAGCCTAGCGGGAGTCAGCTCCTACAATGAGCAGTTCTTC.

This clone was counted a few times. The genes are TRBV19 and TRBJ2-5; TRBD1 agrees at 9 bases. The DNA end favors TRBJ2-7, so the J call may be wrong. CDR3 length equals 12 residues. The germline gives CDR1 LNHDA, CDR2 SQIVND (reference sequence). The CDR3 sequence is CASSGQGREQYF. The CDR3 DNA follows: TGTGCCAGTAGCGGACAGGGGCGCGAGCAGTACTTC.

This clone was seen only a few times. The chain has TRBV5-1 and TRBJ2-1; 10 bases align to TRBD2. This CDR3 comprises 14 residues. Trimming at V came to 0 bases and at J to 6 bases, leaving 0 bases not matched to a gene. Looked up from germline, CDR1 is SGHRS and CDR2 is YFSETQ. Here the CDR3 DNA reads TGCGCCAGCAGCTTGGAGCGGGGGGGCAATGAGCAGTTCTTC. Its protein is CASSLERGGNEQFF.

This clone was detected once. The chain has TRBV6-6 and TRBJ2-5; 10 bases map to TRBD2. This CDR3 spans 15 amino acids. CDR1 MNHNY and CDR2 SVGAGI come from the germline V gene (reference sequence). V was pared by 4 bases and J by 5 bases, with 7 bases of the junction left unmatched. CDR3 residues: CASSSASGGAETQYF. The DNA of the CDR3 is TGTGCCAGCAGTTCGGCTAGCGGGGGTGCTGAGACCCAGTACTTC.

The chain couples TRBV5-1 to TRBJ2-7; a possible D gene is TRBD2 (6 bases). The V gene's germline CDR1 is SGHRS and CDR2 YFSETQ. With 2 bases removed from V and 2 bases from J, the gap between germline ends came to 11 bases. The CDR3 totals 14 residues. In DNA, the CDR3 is TGCGCCAGCAGCTTTCCGGGACTTACCTACGAGCAGTACTTC. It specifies CASSFPGLTYEQYF.

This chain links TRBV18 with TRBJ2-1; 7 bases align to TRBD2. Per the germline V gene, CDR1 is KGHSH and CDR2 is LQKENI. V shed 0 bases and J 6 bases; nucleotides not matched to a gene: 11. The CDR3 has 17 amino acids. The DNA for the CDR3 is TGTGCCAGCTCACCACCTCTTAGCGGGTCGGTTAGCAATGAGCAGTTCTTC. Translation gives CASSPPLSGSVSNEQFF. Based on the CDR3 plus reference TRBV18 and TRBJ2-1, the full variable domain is NAGVMQNPRHLVRRRGQEARLRCSPMKGHSHVYWYRQLPEEGLKFMVYLQKENIIDESGMPKERFSAEFPKEGPSILRIQQVVRGDSAAYFCASSPPLSGSVSNEQFFGPGTRLTVL.

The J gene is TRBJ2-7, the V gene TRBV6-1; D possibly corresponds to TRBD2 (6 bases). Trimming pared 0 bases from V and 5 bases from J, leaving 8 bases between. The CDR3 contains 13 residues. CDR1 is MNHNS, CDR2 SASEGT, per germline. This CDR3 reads CASSEAGGDEQYF. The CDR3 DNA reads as TGTGCCAGCAGTGAAGCCGGGGGTGACGAGCAGTACTTC.